These T cell receptor beta chains were read from a single sample in a study of shared clonotypes between healthy human individuals. The table came from immunoSEQ multiplex PCR; TCRdb's copy has only in-frame clones and leaves some out. The profile covers millions of clones, with more than 90% appearing a single time and about 0.13% taken by the ten largest. What was sequenced was naive CD4+ T cells sorted from blood. These receptors were collected from a man younger than 35 in good health. CDR3s include the opening cysteine and the closing phenylalanine or tryptophan.

TRBV4-3	CASSPVVNYGYTF
TRBV7-9	CASSSLTGEQYF
TRBV2	CASRDLAYEQYF
TRBV10-3	CAISEGRGSGYTF
TRBV29-1	CSAGRDRGTDTQYF
TRBV15	CATSRGTGAYEQYF
TRBV2	CASSEAITQRGNIQYF
TRBV4-1	CASRDRDKNYGYTF
TRBV11-2	CASSPPPGQRGGTEAFF
TRBV5-1	CASRPDRGETQYF